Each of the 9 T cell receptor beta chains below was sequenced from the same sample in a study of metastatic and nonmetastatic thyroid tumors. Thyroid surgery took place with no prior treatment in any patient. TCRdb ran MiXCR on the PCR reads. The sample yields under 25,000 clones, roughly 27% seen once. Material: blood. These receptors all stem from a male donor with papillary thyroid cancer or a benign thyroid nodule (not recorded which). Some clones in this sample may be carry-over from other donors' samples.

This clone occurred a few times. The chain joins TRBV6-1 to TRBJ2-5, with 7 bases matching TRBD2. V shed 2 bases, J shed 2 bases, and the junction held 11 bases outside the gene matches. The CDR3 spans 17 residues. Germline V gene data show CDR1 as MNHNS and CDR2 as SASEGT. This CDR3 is CASSEQQGLAEQETQYF. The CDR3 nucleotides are TGTGCCAGCAGTGAACAACAAGGGCTAGCGGAGCAAGAGACCCAGTACTTC.

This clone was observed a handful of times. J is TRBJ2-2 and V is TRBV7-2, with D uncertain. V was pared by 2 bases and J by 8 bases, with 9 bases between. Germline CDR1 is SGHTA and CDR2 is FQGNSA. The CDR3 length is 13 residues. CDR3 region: CASSLKAPGELFF. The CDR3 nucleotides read TGTGCCAGCAGCTTAAAAGCTCCTGGGGAGCTGTTTTTT.

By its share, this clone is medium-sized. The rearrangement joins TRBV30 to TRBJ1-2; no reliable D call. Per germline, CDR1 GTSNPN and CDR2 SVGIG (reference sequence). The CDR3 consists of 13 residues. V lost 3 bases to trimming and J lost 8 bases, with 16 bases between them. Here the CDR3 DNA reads TGTGCCTGGAGCGCGGAGGAGGGAGGCGGCTACACCTTC. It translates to CAWSAEEGGGYTF. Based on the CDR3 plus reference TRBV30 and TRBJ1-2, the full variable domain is SQTIHQWPATLVQPVGSPLSLECTVEGTSNPNLYWYRQAAGRGLQLLFYSVGIGQISSEVPQNLSASRPQDRQFILSSKKLLLSDSGFYLCAWSAEEGGGYTFGSGTRLTVV.

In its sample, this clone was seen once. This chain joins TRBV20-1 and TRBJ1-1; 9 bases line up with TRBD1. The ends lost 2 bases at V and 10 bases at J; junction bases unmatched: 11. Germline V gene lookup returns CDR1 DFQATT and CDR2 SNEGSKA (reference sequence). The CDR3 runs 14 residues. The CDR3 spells CSARPGTGMFGAFF. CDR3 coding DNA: TGCAGTGCTAGACCCGGGACAGGGATGTTTGGAGCTTTCTTT.

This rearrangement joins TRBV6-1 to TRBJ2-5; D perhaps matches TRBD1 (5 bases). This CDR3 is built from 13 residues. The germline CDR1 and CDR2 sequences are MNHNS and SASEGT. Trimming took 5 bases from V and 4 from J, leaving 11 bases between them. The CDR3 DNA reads TGTGCCAGCAGTAAGACAGATGTAGAGACCCAGTACTTC. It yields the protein CASSKTDVETQYF.

This CDR3 is CASSRLAGDNEQFF. CDR3 nucleotides: TGTGCCAGCAGCCGACTAGCGGGAGATAATGAGCAGTTCTTC. The V call is TRBV11-2, the J call TRBJ2-1, with 12 bases that match TRBD2. The V gene's germline CDR1 is SGHAT and CDR2 FQNNGV. The CDR3 is made up of 14 amino acids. The junction had 3 bases not matched to a gene; V was cut back by 5 bases and J by 7 bases.

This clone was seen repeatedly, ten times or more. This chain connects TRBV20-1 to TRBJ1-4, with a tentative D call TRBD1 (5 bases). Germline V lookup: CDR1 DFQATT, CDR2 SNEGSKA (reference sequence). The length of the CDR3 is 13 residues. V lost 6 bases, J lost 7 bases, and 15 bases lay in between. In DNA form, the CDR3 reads TGCAGTGCCCCCGACAGTCGTAGTGAAAAACTGTTTTTT. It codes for CSAPDSRSEKLFF.

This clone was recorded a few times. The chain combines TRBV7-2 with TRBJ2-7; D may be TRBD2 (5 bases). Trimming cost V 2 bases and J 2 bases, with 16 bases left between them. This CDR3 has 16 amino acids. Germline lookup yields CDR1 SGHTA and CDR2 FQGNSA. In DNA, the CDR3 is TGTGCCAGCAGCTTACCCCTAAGGCGACTAACCTACGAGCAGTACTTC. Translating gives CASSLPLRRLTYEQYF.

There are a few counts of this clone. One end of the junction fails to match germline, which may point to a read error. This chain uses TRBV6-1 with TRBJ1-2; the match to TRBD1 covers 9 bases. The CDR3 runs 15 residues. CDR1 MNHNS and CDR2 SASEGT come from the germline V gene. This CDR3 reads CASRRGQGGGYFYTF. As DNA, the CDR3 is TGTGCCAGCAGACGGGGACAGGGAGGAGGATATTTCTACACCTTT.